The rows below give T cell receptor beta chains drawn from one sample of a study of shared clonotypes between healthy human individuals. Generated by immunoSEQ multiplex PCR, the TCRdb table keeps only in-frame clones and is missing some. The data show under 650,000 clones, with about 95% seen just once and 0.06% held by the top ten. The sequencing input was naive CD4+ T cells sorted from blood. These receptors were collected from a woman aged 30 to 39 in good health. Each CDR3 is given without its conserved first and last residue. D genes are given only for firm matches.

d_gene: TRBD1; len: 14; v_gene: TRBV15; CDR3aa: ATSREKGQGYEKLF
d_gene: TRBD2; len: 13; v_gene: TRBV6-6; CDR3aa: ASSYFETSLDEQF
d_gene: -; len: 13; v_gene: TRBV4-1; CDR3aa: ASSRRDGIEEKLF
d_gene: -; len: 12; v_gene: TRBV30; CDR3aa: AWSIGGYSYEQY
d_gene: TRBD2; len: 12; v_gene: TRBV6-4; CDR3aa: ASSVLAGVGELF
d_gene: -; len: 14; v_gene: TRBV28; CDR3aa: ASSLTAPGIRGEQY
d_gene: TRBD1; len: 13; v_gene: TRBV6-5; CDR3aa: ASSRTGPWANVLT
d_gene: TRBD1; len: 12; v_gene: TRBV9; CDR3aa: ASSVDQGDSPLH
d_gene: TRBD2; len: 13; v_gene: TRBV10-3; CDR3aa: AISESTSGKYEQY
d_gene: -; len: 12; v_gene: TRBV28; CDR3aa: ASSFKGANQPQH
d_gene: -; len: 9; v_gene: TRBV28; CDR3aa: ASWYLNEQF
d_gene: -; len: 12; v_gene: TRBV18; CDR3aa: ASSPSSPTGELF
d_gene: TRBD1; len: 11; v_gene: TRBV28; CDR3aa: AIQGDFGNTIY
d_gene: TRBD2; len: 11; v_gene: TRBV7-3; CDR3aa: ASSRGLDDEQY
d_gene: TRBD1; len: 12; v_gene: TRBV5-4; CDR3aa: ASSLDRVDEKLF
d_gene: -; len: 17; v_gene: TRBV21-1; CDR3aa: ASSFPSGHYNYSSYEQY
d_gene: -; len: 14; v_gene: TRBV6-5; CDR3aa: ASSYSPTGAGQPQH
d_gene: -; len: 13; v_gene: TRBV2; CDR3aa: ASSVGGSSYNEQF
d_gene: TRBD2; len: 13; v_gene: TRBV27; CDR3aa: ASSQRLAGVFEQF
d_gene: -; len: 11; v_gene: TRBV11-3; CDR3aa: ASSSPLGSEQF
d_gene: TRBD1; len: 14; v_gene: TRBV18; CDR3aa: ASSRQGFGVNTEAF
d_gene: -; len: 12; v_gene: TRBV6-1; CDR3aa: ASSAGQLNEKLF
d_gene: TRBD1; len: 14; v_gene: TRBV18; CDR3aa: ASSPYPGTGDSEQY
d_gene: TRBD2; len: 14; v_gene: TRBV11-2; CDR3aa: ASSFAGGGVAYEQY
d_gene: TRBD1; len: 13; v_gene: TRBV18; CDR3aa: ASSRSDRTAYEQY
d_gene: TRBD2; len: 12; v_gene: TRBV5-1; CDR3aa: ASSLGSGGETQY
d_gene: -; len: 11; v_gene: TRBV19; CDR3aa: ASSMAQNQPQH
d_gene: TRBD2; len: 13; v_gene: TRBV19; CDR3aa: ASRRDSGSGNEQF
d_gene: -; len: 15; v_gene: TRBV6-1; CDR3aa: ASSEYGWGRITDTQY
d_gene: -; len: 10; v_gene: TRBV2; CDR3aa: ASAGRNYGYT
d_gene: -; len: 14; v_gene: TRBV19; CDR3aa: ASSIRQNSGANVLT
d_gene: TRBD1; len: 11; v_gene: TRBV6-6; CDR3aa: ASSRDRMGEQY
d_gene: TRBD1; len: 12; v_gene: TRBV19; CDR3aa: ASSTGSTYNEQF
d_gene: TRBD1; len: 12; v_gene: TRBV6-5; CDR3aa: ASRGTGSSYEQY
d_gene: -; len: 10; v_gene: TRBV5-5; CDR3aa: ASSTENTEAF
d_gene: -; len: 8; v_gene: TRBV29-1; CDR3aa: SVEDTQQY
d_gene: TRBD2; len: 17; v_gene: TRBV11-3; CDR3aa: ASSLDRTSGSTCSYEQY
d_gene: -; len: 13; v_gene: TRBV2; CDR3aa: ASSTNRVFGETQY
d_gene: TRBD2; len: 14; v_gene: TRBV5-4; CDR3aa: ASSQGLGEAYNEQF
d_gene: -; len: 14; v_gene: TRBV5-1; CDR3aa: ASSLERDSGANVLT
d_gene: -; len: 10; v_gene: TRBV27; CDR3aa: ASSLSGDIQY
d_gene: -; len: 12; v_gene: TRBV28; CDR3aa: ASSAEQQGNEQF
d_gene: -; len: 16; v_gene: TRBV28; CDR3aa: ASSLVFGVRRLTYEQY